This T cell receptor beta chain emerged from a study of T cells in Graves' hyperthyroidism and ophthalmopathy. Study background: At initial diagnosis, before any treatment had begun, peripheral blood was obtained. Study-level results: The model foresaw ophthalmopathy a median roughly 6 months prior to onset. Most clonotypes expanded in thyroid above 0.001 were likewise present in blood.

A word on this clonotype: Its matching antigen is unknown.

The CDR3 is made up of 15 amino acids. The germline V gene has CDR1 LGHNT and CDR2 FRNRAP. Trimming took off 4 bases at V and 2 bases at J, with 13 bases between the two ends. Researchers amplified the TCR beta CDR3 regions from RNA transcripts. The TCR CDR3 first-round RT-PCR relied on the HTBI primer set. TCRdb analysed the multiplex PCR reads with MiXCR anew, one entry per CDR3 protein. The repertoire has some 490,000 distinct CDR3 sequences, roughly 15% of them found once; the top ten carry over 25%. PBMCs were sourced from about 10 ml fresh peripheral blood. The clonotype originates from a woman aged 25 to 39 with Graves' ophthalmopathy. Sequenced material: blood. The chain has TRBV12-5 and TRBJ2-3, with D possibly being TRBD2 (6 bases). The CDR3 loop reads CASGSEGGFTDTQYF. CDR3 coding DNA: TGTGCTAGTGGTTCGGAAGGAGGGTTCACAGATACGCAGTATTTT.